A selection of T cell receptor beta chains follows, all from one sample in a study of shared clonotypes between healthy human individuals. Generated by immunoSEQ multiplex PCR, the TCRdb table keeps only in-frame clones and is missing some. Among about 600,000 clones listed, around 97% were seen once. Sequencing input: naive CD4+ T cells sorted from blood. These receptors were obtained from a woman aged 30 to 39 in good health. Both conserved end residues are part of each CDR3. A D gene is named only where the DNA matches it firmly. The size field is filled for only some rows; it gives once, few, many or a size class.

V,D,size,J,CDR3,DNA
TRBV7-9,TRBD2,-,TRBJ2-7,CASSLQKAGTSGTYEQYF,TGTGCCAGCAGCTTACAAAAAGCCGGGACTAGCGGTACCTACGAGCAGTACTTC
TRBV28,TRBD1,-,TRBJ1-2,CASSSGQQGRLYGYTF,TGTGCCAGCAGTTCGGGACAGCAAGGGAGACTCTATGGCTACACCTTC
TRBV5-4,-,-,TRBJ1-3,CASSFLSGNTIYF,TGTGCCAGCAGCTTCCTTTCTGGAAACACCATATATTTT
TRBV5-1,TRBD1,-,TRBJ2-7,CASSSSPDRVSHEQYF,TGCGCCAGCAGCTCCTCCCCGGACAGGGTTTCCCACGAGCAGTACTTC
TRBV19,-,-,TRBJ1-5,CASSMVRDSNQPQHF,TGTGCCAGTAGTATGGTGAGGGATAGCAATCAGCCCCAGCATTTT
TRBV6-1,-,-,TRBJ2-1,CASSASQGVGSYNEQFF,TGTGCCAGCAGTGCATCCCAAGGGGTAGGCTCCTACAATGAGCAGTTCTTC
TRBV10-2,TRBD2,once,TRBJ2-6,CASSEAGLAGHSGANVLTF,TGCGCCAGCAGTGAGGCTGGACTAGCGGGTCACTCTGGGGCCAACGTCCTGACTTTC
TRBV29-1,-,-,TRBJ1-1,CSVRNTEAFF,TGCAGCGTCAGAAACACTGAAGCTTTCTTT
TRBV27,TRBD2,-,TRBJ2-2,CASSRGLAGASEELFF,TGTGCCAGCAGTCGTGGACTAGCGGGAGCATCAGAGGAGCTGTTTTTT
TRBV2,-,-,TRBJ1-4,CASSKELTAGEKLFF,TGTGCCAGCAGTAAAGAGTTGACAGCGGGAGAAAAACTGTTTTTT
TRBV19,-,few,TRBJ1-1,CASTSQGGATEAFF,TGTGCCAGTACCTCACAGGGTGGGGCGACTGAAGCTTTCTTT
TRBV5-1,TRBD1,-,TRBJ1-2,CASSLEGQEAGYTF,TGCGCCAGCAGCTTGGAGGGACAGGAGGCTGGCTACACCTTC
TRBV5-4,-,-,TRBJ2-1,CASSLSLAPTSSYNEQFF,TGTGCCAGCAGCTTGTCTCTAGCGCCTACAAGCTCCTACAATGAGCAGTTCTTC
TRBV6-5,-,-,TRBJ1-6,CASSQRDDNSPLHF,TGTGCCAGCAGTCAGAGGGACGACAATTCACCCCTCCACTTT
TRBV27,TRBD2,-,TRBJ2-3,CASSWASGDRSAQYF,TGTGCCAGCAGCTGGGCTAGCGGGGATCGATCGGCGCAGTATTTT
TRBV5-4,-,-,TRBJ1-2,CASSWRGDYGYTF,TGTGCCAGCAGCTGGCGAGGGGACTATGGCTACACCTTC
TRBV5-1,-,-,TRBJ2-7,CASSWDGDPYEQYF,TGCGCCAGCAGCTGGGACGGGGACCCCTACGAGCAGTACTTC
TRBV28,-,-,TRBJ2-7,CASTGLSYEQYF,TGTGCCAGCACGGGACTGTCCTACGAGCAGTACTTC
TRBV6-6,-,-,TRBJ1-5,CASSYSLGGQPQHF,TGTGCCAGCAGTTACAGCCTGGGGGGACAGCCCCAGCATTTT
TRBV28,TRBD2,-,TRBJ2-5,CASSPTGLAGFGETQYF,TGTGCCAGCAGTCCCACGGGACTAGCGGGCTTCGGAGAGACCCAGTACTTC
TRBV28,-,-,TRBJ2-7,CASSGRYEQYF,TGTGCCAGCAGCGGACGGTACGAGCAGTACTTC
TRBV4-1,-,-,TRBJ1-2,CASSQEPTRIYGYTF,TGCGCCAGCAGCCAAGAGCCTACGCGAATCTATGGCTACACCTTC
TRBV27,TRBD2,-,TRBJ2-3,CASSPGTSGTDTQYF,TGTGCCAGCAGTCCGGGGACTAGCGGGACAGATACGCAGTATTTT
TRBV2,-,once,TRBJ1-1,CASSAIGRLNTEAFF,TGTGCCAGCAGTGCGATCGGCAGGCTGAACACTGAAGCTTTCTTT